This TCR beta chain was sequenced for a study of tumor-infiltrating lymphocytes in primary liver carcinoma. Overall study context: There were tumors of stage T1-T3 N0M0, each 4.2 to 10 cm across.

Unsorted whole blood served as the source of blood RNA, and germline DNA was extracted as well. Comments on this clonotype: The antigen is unknown. One end of the junction varies from germline; a read error may be responsible.

The CDR3 is 12 residues long. CDR1 and CDR2 from the germline V gene are MNHNS and SASEGT. Points from the study as a whole: The overlap of tumor-adjacent and tumor-blood pairs was smaller than that of tumor region pairs. Tumor samples exhibited a significantly greater top-250-clone fraction than blood samples (p = 0.039).

Constant-region priming of approximately 0.55 ug total RNA yielded TCR beta cDNA. Slightly modified ARM-PCR served as the procedure for the TCR beta libraries. These libraries came from three rounds of nested multiplex PCR. Investigators reported that the first two PCR rounds, at 10 cycles each, used TRBV1-TRBV30 forward primers with a C-beta reverse primer. From the multiplex PCR reads, TCRdb called clonotypes with MiXCR, one entry per CDR3 protein. Of around 330,000 distinct CDR3 sequences in the sample, around three fifths were seen once. The sequence was obtained from a woman aged 25 to 39 with primary liver carcinoma and hepatitis B virus infection. Sequenced input: peripheral blood. The V call is TRBV6-1, the J call TRBJ1-5; D gene uncertain. Here the CDR3 reads CAAKYSDQPQHF. For the CDR3, the DNA is TGTGCTGCCAAGTATAGCGATCAGCCCCAGCATTTT.